These 19 T cell receptor beta chains came from one sample sequenced in a study of cytomegalovirus exposure and HLA in healthy donors. Amplification used 60 Vbeta primers and 13 Jbeta primers. The repertoire was sequenced with immunoSEQ multiplex PCR; TCRdb's copy has only in-frame clones and lacks some. The table shows fewer than 150,000 clones, with about 74% occurring only once. The specimen sequenced was PBMCs. All receptors come from a man aged 25-45 years in good health and CMV-seronegative.

This clone is a singleton in its sample. This chain joins TRBV21-1 and TRBJ1-5. TRBV21-1 is a documented pseudogene. The CDR3 sequence is 16 residues long. The CDR3 DNA is TGTGCCAGCAGCCCTCGGAGGGTGTATAGTTATCAGCCCCAGCATTTT. It codes for CASSPRRVYSYQPQHF.

A few counts support this clone. This CDR3 reads CSVVKPGQTYNEQFF. The CDR3 DNA sequence: TGCAGCGTTGTGAAACCGGGACAGACCTACAATGAGCAGTTCTTC. The V call is TRBV29-1, the J call TRBJ2-1; TRBD1 agrees at 7 bases. CDR3 size: 15 residues. V was clipped by 4 bases and J by 2 bases; unmatched bases: 8. Germline CDR1 and CDR2: SQVTM and ANQGSEA.

This clone turned up a few times. The rearrangement links TRBV30 to TRBJ2-7; no reliable D call. CDR1 GTSNPN and CDR2 SVGIG come from the germline V gene (reference sequence). V was trimmed by 4 bases and J by 0 bases, leaving 13 bases between them. The CDR3 loop spans 14 amino acids. This CDR3 reads CAWNTPRTSYEQYF. The CDR3, as DNA: TGTGCCTGGAATACCCCCAGAACCTCCTACGAGCAGTACTTC.

V gene TRBV29-1 combines with J gene TRBJ2-7; tentatively, D is TRBD1 (6 bases). The CDR3 sequence is 16 residues long. V was cut by 6 bases and J by 0 bases, with 21 bases left in between. Germline-derived CDR1 and CDR2 are SQVTM and ANQGSEA. CDR3 protein: CSVPAVGGHSSYEQYF. The CDR3 DNA follows: TGCAGCGTCCCGGCTGTTGGGGGACACAGCTCCTACGAGCAGTACTTC.

The count of this clone is one. The chain carries TRBV30 and TRBJ1-1, with D perhaps matching TRBD1 (5 bases). The CDR3 consists of 12 residues. V was shortened by 1 base and J by 4 bases, with 7 bases between the two germline ends. Germline V CDR1 and CDR2: GTSNPN, SVGIG (reference sequence). CDR3 sequence (DNA): TGTGCCTGGAGTGGGGGCTCCACTGAAGCTTTCTTT. Encoded protein: CAWSGGSTEAFF. Combining the CDR3 with reference TRBV30 and TRBJ1-1 gives the whole variable domain SQTIHQWPATLVQPVGSPLSLECTVEGTSNPNLYWYRQAAGRGLQLLFYSVGIGQISSEVPQNLSASRPQDRQFILSSKKLLLSDSGFYLCAWSGGSTEAFFGQGTRLTVV.

The chain recombines TRBV5-1 with TRBJ2-3; TRBD2 matches 10 bases. V dropped 0 bases and J dropped 6; count of bases not matched to a gene: 7. Germline CDR1 reads SGHRS; CDR2 reads YFSETQ. The CDR3 loop spans 16 amino acids. CDR3 sequence reads: CASSLAASGSFDTQYF. The CDR3 coding sequence is TGCGCCAGCAGCTTGGCGGCTAGCGGGAGCTTCGATACGCAGTATTTT.

The chain employs TRBV9 and TRBJ2-3; no clear D gene. This CDR3 comprises 16 residues. Trimming took 1 base from V and 2 from J, leaving 14 bases between them. CDR1 and CDR2 from the germline V gene are SGDLS and YYNGEE. The CDR3 DNA sequence: TGTGCCAGCAGCGTATCAGTTAATTCCCACACAGATACGCAGTATTTT. Protein: CASSVSVNSHTDTQYF.

This chain joins TRBV10-1 and TRBJ2-1; possible D gene TRBD2, 5 bases. The CDR3 has 13 residues. Germline V CDR1 and CDR2: WNHNN, SYGVQD (reference sequence). V was trimmed by 0 bases and J by 15 bases, leaving 15 bases between them. This CDR3 reads CASSESETTRRFF. The CDR3, as DNA: TGCGCCAGCAGTGAGTCCGAGACTACGAGGCGGTTCTTC.

This rearrangement joins TRBV11-2 to TRBJ2-6; D gene ambiguous. The CDR3 covers 16 residues. V lost 2 bases and J lost 0, with 8 bases in between. CDR1 SGHAT and CDR2 FQNNGV come from the germline V gene. CDR3 residues: CASSLFQISGANVLTF. The DNA for the CDR3 is TGTGCCAGCAGCTTATTTCAGATCTCTGGGGCCAACGTCCTGACTTTC.

This clone was observed once. The gene calls are TRBV7-9 and TRBJ1-2; D unclear. Germline CDR1 SEHNR, CDR2 FQNEAQ (reference sequence). The CDR3 covers 14 residues. The V and J ends lost 7 bases and 2 bases respectively, with 14 bases between them. CDR3 residues: CASTPWEGNYGYTF. The DNA of the CDR3 is TGTGCCAGCACTCCCTGGGAGGGAAACTATGGCTACACCTTC.

The CDR3 here is CAWNGAGQPQHF. The CDR3 DNA reads TGTGCCTGGAATGGGGCTGGGCAGCCCCAGCATTTT. V usage is TRBV30 and J usage is TRBJ1-5; possibly TRBD1 for D (5 bases). CDR1 is GTSNPN and CDR2 is SVGIG in the germline V gene (reference sequence). This CDR3 spans 12 amino acids. V lost 4 bases and J lost 7, with 11 bases in between. Drawing the rest from reference TRBV30 and TRBJ1-5, the complete variable domain is SQTIHQWPATLVQPVGSPLSLECTVEGTSNPNLYWYRQAAGRGLQLLFYSVGIGQISSEVPQNLSASRPQDRQFILSSKKLLLSDSGFYLCAWNGAGQPQHFGDGTRLSIL.

The chain is built from TRBV4-1 and TRBJ2-2, with D possibly matching TRBD1 (6 bases). V was pared by 1 base and J by 4 bases, with 10 bases between. Looked up from germline, CDR1 is MGHRA and CDR2 is YSYEKL. CDR3 length: 15 residues. CDR3 sequence reads: CASSQAGAFTGELFF. The CDR3 nucleotides read TGCGCCAGCAGCCAAGCAGGGGCATTCACCGGGGAGCTGTTTTTT.

The chain is built from TRBV27 and TRBJ1-2; D might be TRBD1 (6 bases). V shed 1 base and J shed 4 bases, with 10 bases lying between them. The CDR3 runs 14 residues. CDR1 is MNHEY, CDR2 SMNVEV, per germline (reference sequence). The CDR3 DNA is TGTGCCAGCAGTTTATTCGGACAGACCTATGGCTACACCTTC. Its translation: CASSLFGQTYGYTF.

CDR3 sequence: CASSLARQGGTDTQYF. Here the CDR3 DNA reads TGCGCCAGCAGCTTGGCCCGACAGGGGGGCACAGATACGCAGTATTTT. The chain has TRBV5-1 and TRBJ2-3; 9 positions match TRBD1. The CDR3 is 16 residues long. Germline lookup yields CDR1 SGHRS and CDR2 YFSETQ. Losses at the gene ends were 0 bases for V and 1 base for J; bases not matched to a gene: 3.

The rearrangement joins TRBV18 to TRBJ1-2; 7 bases are shared with TRBD1. The CDR3 spans 14 residues. The germline V gene encodes CDR1 KGHSH and CDR2 LQKENI. Germline trimming cut 3 bases from V and 3 bases from J; bases unmatched to any gene: 4. The DNA for the CDR3 is TGTGCCAGCTCACCGGGACAGAAGCACTATGGCTACACCTTC. This translates into CASSPGQKHYGYTF.

This chain links TRBV6-1 with TRBJ2-7, with a tentative D call TRBD1 (5 bases). Germline CDR1 is MNHNS and CDR2 is SASEGT. Trimming took off 3 bases at V and 3 bases at J, with 6 bases between the two ends. The CDR3 covers 12 residues. The CDR3 nucleotides are TGTGCCAGCAGTGATCAGGGCTACGAGCAGTACTTC. This gives the protein CASSDQGYEQYF.

This chain links TRBV10-3 with TRBJ2-1; 14 bases match TRBD2. Trimming cost V 6 bases and J 8 bases; bases outside gene matches: 9. The CDR3 covers 16 residues. CDR1 and CDR2 from the germline V gene are ENHRY and SYGVKD. The CDR3 sequence: CAISHGLAGGSDEQFF. The DNA of the CDR3 is TGTGCCATCAGCCACGGACTAGCGGGAGGTTCGGATGAGCAGTTCTTC.

The V and J genes are TRBV9 and TRBJ2-1; D may be TRBD2 (6 bases). Germline-derived CDR1 and CDR2 are SGDLS and YYNGEE. The CDR3 length is 18 residues. V gave up 2 bases and J gave up 0 bases, with 18 bases separating them. The CDR3 DNA sequence: TGTGCCAGCAGCGTTGGGCTAGCGCGAAATAGCTCCTACAATGAGCAGTTCTTC. Residues: CASSVGLARNSSYNEQFF.

The V gene is TRBV2, the J gene TRBJ1-2; D is ambiguous. Germline loops: CDR1 SNHLY, CDR2 FYNNEI. The CDR3 contains 15 residues. The V gene lost 6 bases and the J gene lost 4 bases, with 18 bases spanning the gap. CDR3 in DNA: TGTGCCAGCAGCGAAAGAACGGGAGATGGCTATGGCTACACCTTC. Its protein is CASSERTGDGYGYTF.